One sample yielded the 32 T cell receptor beta chains listed below, sequenced in a study of control samples from healthy donors and cancer patients (dated by TCRdb to 2018 to 2021). The library was generated by the immunoSEQ multiplex PCR assay. TCRdb obtained this table from immuneACCESS and retained in-frame rearrangements with V and J assigned. These tables miss some clones; where compared with another copy, unresolved V genes account for less than half of the shortfall, and the remainder is unexplained. This sample lists around 120,000 clones; about 95% were detected once. The ten largest clones capture 3.6% of the sample. The sample comprised blood. The receptors were sampled from a man between 25 and 39 years old in good health.

This clone was observed a handful of times. The J gene is TRBJ2-1, the V gene TRBV6-2 or TRBV6-3; 7 bases map to TRBD2. The CDR3 extends over 15 amino acids. V lost 0 bases, J lost 6 bases, and 5 bases stayed unmatched. Germline assignment: CDR1 MNHEY and CDR2 SVGEGT. The CDR3 DNA reads TGTGCCAGCAGTTACTCGACTAGCCCAAGCAATGAGCAGTTCTTC. Translation gives CASSYSTSPSNEQFF.

The chain couples TRBV4-2 to TRBJ2-3, with TRBD2 matching 8 bases. This CDR3 spans 15 amino acids. Looked up from germline, CDR1 is LGHNA and CDR2 is YNFKEQ. Germline trimming cut 5 bases from V and 2 bases from J; bases unmatched to any gene: 6. This chain's CDR3 is CASSRAGEPTDTQYF. As DNA, the CDR3 is TGTGCCAGCAGCAGAGCGGGGGAGCCCACAGATACGCAGTATTTT.

This sequence joins TRBV11-2 and TRBJ1-1; D is ambiguous. V lost 5 bases, J lost 0 bases, and 16 bases lay in between. The germline gives CDR1 SGHAT, CDR2 FQNNGV. The CDR3 runs 16 residues. The CDR3, as DNA: TGTGCCAGCAGCCCGTCCGGTGGGGAGGTGAACACTGAAGCTTTCTTT. It is translated as CASSPSGGEVNTEAFF. The entire variable domain, with the rest obtained from reference TRBV11-2 and TRBJ1-1, is as follows: EAGVAQSPRYKIIEKRQSVAFWCNPISGHATLYWYQQILGQGPKLLIQFQNNGVVDDSQLPKDRFSAERLKGVDSTLKIQPAKLEDSAVYLCASSPSGGEVNTEAFFGQGTRLTVV.

This sequence joins TRBV7-6 and TRBJ1-1; 7 positions match TRBD1. The trim removed 5 bases at V and 2 bases at J, leaving 8 bases unmatched. Germline V gene lookup returns CDR1 SGHVS and CDR2 FNYEAQ. The CDR3 extends over 15 amino acids. Here the CDR3 reads CASSPRDSGNTEAFF. The DNA of the CDR3 is TGTGCCAGCAGCCCCCGGGACAGCGGAAACACTGAAGCTTTCTTT.

Concerning this clone: At one of its ends the junction is not consistent with the germline gene, which may arise from a read error. The V and J genes are TRBV6-2 or TRBV6-3 and TRBJ1-2; D call uncertain. The CDR3 length is 13 residues. Germline V lookup: CDR1 MNHEY, CDR2 SVGEGT. Here the CDR3 DNA reads TGTGCCAGCAGTAACTCGGGCTCCTATGGCTACACCTTC. Encoded protein: CASSNSGSYGYTF.

J is TRBJ2-2 and V is TRBV11-1; D unclear. The V gene's germline CDR1 is SGHAT and CDR2 FQDESV (reference sequence). Trimming removed 5 bases at V and 1 base at J, with 11 bases between. The CDR3 is 15 amino acids. The CDR3 sequence is CASSGYTWNTGELFF. For the CDR3, the DNA is TGTGCCAGCAGCGGGTACACCTGGAACACCGGGGAGCTGTTTTTT.

The gene calls are TRBV2 and TRBJ1-1; 7 positions agree with TRBD1. CDR1 is SNHLY, CDR2 FYNNEI, per germline. The CDR3 length is 15 residues. The V segment lost 4 bases and the J segment 6 bases; nucleotides outside the gene matches: 11. CDR3 nucleotide sequence: TGTGCCAGCAGTGGGCTACCCGACAGGGCCGCTGAAGCTTTCTTT. It translates to CASSGLPDRAAEAFF.

V and J are TRBV4-1 and TRBJ2-7; D is ambiguous. CDR3 length: 13 amino acids. Germline CDR1 reads MGHRA; CDR2 reads YSYEKL. Between the trimmed V and J ends, which lost 0 bases and 6 bases, there was a span of 9 bases. CDR3 in DNA: TGCGCCAGCAGCCAAGAGGCTGGGCGCGAGCAGTACTTC. This codes for CASSQEAGREQYF.

This chain uses TRBV5-5 with TRBJ1-5; D is ambiguous. From germline, CDR1 is SGHKS and CDR2 YYEKEE (reference sequence). This CDR3 region has 14 residues. Trimming took 4 bases from V and 3 from J, leaving 11 bases between them. The CDR3 region has the DNA TGTGCCAGCAGCCCGGGGTTAATCAATCAGCCCCAGCATTTT. The encoded protein is CASSPGLINQPQHF. The full variable domain, rest sourced from reference TRBV5-5 and TRBJ1-5, is DAGVTQSPTHLIKTRGQQVTLRCSPISGHKSVSWYQQVLGQGPQFIFQYYEKEERGRGNFPDRFSARQFPNYSSELNVNALLLGDSALYLCASSPGLINQPQHFGDGTRLSIL.

CDR3 nucleotides: TGTGCCAGCAGCCCAGACCCCTCCTCGTCGGCTTTCTTT. It yields the protein CASSPDPSSSAFF. J is TRBJ1-1 and V is TRBV11-2; no clear D gene. With 5 bases removed from V and 11 bases from J, the gap between germline ends came to 18 bases. CDR3 length equals 13 residues. Germline CDR1 is SGHAT and CDR2 is FQNNGV. Supplemented by reference TRBV11-2 and TRBJ1-1, the full variable domain reads EAGVAQSPRYKIIEKRQSVAFWCNPISGHATLYWYQQILGQGPKLLIQFQNNGVVDDSQLPKDRFSAERLKGVDSTLKIQPAKLEDSAVYLCASSPDPSSSAFFGQGTRLTVV.

This chain joins TRBV27 and TRBJ1-1, with no clear D. CDR3 length: 14 amino acids. Trimming removed 5 bases at V and 4 bases at J, with 14 bases between. CDR1 and CDR2 (germline): MNHEY, SMNVEV (reference sequence). This chain's CDR3 is CASSLRTVGTEAFF. For the CDR3, the DNA is TGTGCCAGCAGTCTGCGGACGGTCGGCACTGAAGCTTTCTTT.

This chain's CDR3 is CASSLLSGSNQPQHF. CDR3 sequence (DNA): TGTGCCAGCAGCTTATTATCAGGGAGCAATCAGCCCCAGCATTTT. The rearrangement links TRBV7-2 to TRBJ1-5; D is perhaps TRBD1 (5 bases). The V gene lost 2 bases and the J gene lost 1 base, with 9 bases spanning the gap. This CDR3 has 15 amino acids. Germline-derived CDR1 and CDR2 are SGHTA and FQGNSA.

Only one count was recorded for this clone. The V call is TRBV3-1 (or the pseudogene TRBV3-2), the J call TRBJ1-2, with D unresolved. CDR1 LGHDT and CDR2 YNNKEL come from the germline V gene (reference sequence). With 0 bases removed from V and 4 bases from J, the gap between germline ends came to 21 bases. This CDR3 is 18 amino acids long. CDR3 amino acids: CASSQDRRSEAVGYGYTF. CDR3 DNA: TGTGCCAGCAGCCAAGATAGGCGTAGCGAGGCGGTCGGCTATGGCTACACCTTC.

This chain links TRBV7-2 with TRBJ2-3; TRBD1 is a possible D gene (6 bases). The CDR3 runs to 16 residues. Germline values: CDR1 SGHTA, CDR2 FQGNSA. Trimming cost V 1 base and J 1 base, with 12 bases left between them. For the CDR3, the DNA is TGTGCCAGCAGCTTAGGCTGGGGGCAGGGCACAGATACGCAGTATTTT. Its translation is CASSLGWGQGTDTQYF.

The chain recombines TRBV28 with TRBJ1-4; maybe TRBD1 (6 bases). The CDR3 is 14 residues long. V was cut by 6 bases and J by 7 bases, with 15 bases left in between. Germline V gives CDR1 MDHEN, CDR2 SYDVKM. CDR3 DNA: TGTGCCAGCAGGCTGGGGGGGCGTACTGAAAAACTGTTTTTT. This sequence encodes CASRLGGRTEKLFF.

This chain links TRBV30 with TRBJ2-7; no firm D call. The ends were cut back, 3 bases at V and 4 bases at J, with 13 bases in the middle. Germline CDR1 GTSNPN, CDR2 SVGIG (reference sequence). This CDR3 region has 13 residues. For the CDR3, the DNA is TGTGCCTGGAGGGAAGGTCGACTTTACGAGCAGTACTTC. Encoded protein: CAWREGRLYEQYF.

The V gene is TRBV7-9, the J gene TRBJ2-5; no definite D call. CDR3 length: 13 residues. The germline V gene encodes CDR1 SEHNR and CDR2 FQNEAQ (reference sequence). Trimming took off 5 bases at V and 1 base at J, with 8 bases between the two ends. CDR3 loop: CASSRRFQETQYF. CDR3 DNA sequence: TGTGCCAGCAGCCGACGGTTCCAAGAGACCCAGTACTTC.

In its sample, this clone was seen once. The chain is built from TRBV28 and TRBJ1-5; tentatively, D is TRBD1 (5 bases). The CDR3 contains 15 residues. Germline CDR1 is MDHEN and CDR2 is SYDVKM. V shed 1 base and J shed 3 bases, with 10 bases lying between them. CDR3 nucleotides: TGTGCCAGCAGTTTATCGGGGGGTGCCAATCAGCCCCAGCATTTT. It encodes CASSLSGGANQPQHF.

The chain combines TRBV30 with TRBJ2-3; D is unresolved. Germline V gene lookup returns CDR1 GTSNPN and CDR2 SVGIG (reference sequence). The length of the CDR3 is 11 residues. The V end was cut by 5 bases, the J end by 0 bases, with 3 bases between. The CDR3 DNA reads as TGTGCCTGGGGGAGCACAGATACGCAGTATTTT. It yields the protein CAWGSTDTQYF.

The J gene is TRBJ1-1, the V gene TRBV27; 8 bases map to TRBD1. CDR1 and CDR2 (germline): MNHEY, SMNVEV (reference sequence). There are 15 residues in the CDR3. Unmatched junction bases numbered 13, after V lost 7 bases and J lost 6 bases. CDR3 sequence: CASNEQGVPHAEAFF. In nucleotides, the CDR3 is TGTGCCAGCAATGAACAGGGGGTTCCTCACGCTGAAGCTTTCTTT.

The V call is TRBV6-1, the J call TRBJ2-5; 7 bases are shared with TRBD2. CDR1 and CDR2 from the germline V gene are MNHNS and SASEGT. V lost 5 bases and J lost 1; bases outside the gene matches: 4. The CDR3 totals 14 residues. For the CDR3, the DNA is TGTGCCAGCAGTCTGGGGGGGTCCCAAGAGACCCAGTACTTC. This encodes CASSLGGSQETQYF.

This chain connects TRBV7-3 to TRBJ2-2; D is perhaps TRBD2 (5 bases). Trimming took off 5 bases at V and 7 bases at J, with 11 bases between the two ends. The CDR3 loop spans 13 amino acids. Germline lookup yields CDR1 SGHTA and CDR2 FQGTGA. CDR3 coding DNA: TGTGCCAGCAGCCCTACTAGTATCGGGGAGCTGTTTTTT. Protein sequence: CASSPTSIGELFF.

The V and J genes are TRBV29-1 and TRBJ2-7; weak D call: TRBD1 (5 bases). V lost 6 bases and J 2 bases, leaving 17 bases between the germline ends. The CDR3 length is 14 residues. CDR1 is SQVTM, CDR2 ANQGSEA, per germline. The CDR3 is CSVAQGVDTYEQYF. The CDR3 DNA reads TGCAGCGTGGCGCAGGGCGTAGATACCTACGAGCAGTACTTC.

The chain is built from TRBV9 and TRBJ2-5; D may match TRBD1 or TRBD2 (6 bases each). The V gene lost 7 bases and the J gene lost 5 bases, with 21 bases spanning the gap. The germline gives CDR1 SGDLS, CDR2 YYNGEE. The CDR3 consists of 15 residues. DNA of the CDR3: TGTGCCAGCGCTCCGGGGGCGGGACGAAGGGAGACCCAGTACTTC. Encoded protein: CASAPGAGRRETQYF.

V and J are TRBV4-1 and TRBJ1-2; the D gene is possibly TRBD1 (6 bases). Germline CDR1 MGHRA, CDR2 YSYEKL. There are 16 residues in the CDR3. Trimming took 0 bases from V and 2 from J, leaving 13 bases between them. CDR3 sequence (DNA): TGCGCCAGCAGCCAAGATAAGGACAGAGCGAACTATGGCTACACCTTC. This sequence encodes CASSQDKDRANYGYTF.

The chain joins TRBV9 to TRBJ1-3; D is undetermined. Germline V lookup: CDR1 SGDLS, CDR2 YYNGEE. Deletions cut 3 bases from V and 4 bases from J, with 17 bases between. The CDR3 has 16 amino acids. The CDR3 loop reads CASSGVGSASGNTIYF. CDR3 nucleotide sequence: TGTGCCAGCAGCGGAGTGGGCAGCGCCTCCGGAAACACCATATATTTT. Full variable domain (remainder filled in from reference TRBV9 and TRBJ1-3): DSGVTQTPKHLITATGQRVTLRCSPRSGDLSVYWYQQSLDQGLQFLIQYYNGEERAKGNILERFSAQQFPDLHSELNLSSLELGDSALYFCASSGVGSASGNTIYFGEGSWLTVV.

This clone occurred once. This chain uses TRBV24-1 with TRBJ2-7, with 12 bases aligning to TRBD1. The germline V gene encodes CDR1 KGHDR and CDR2 SFDVKD. After removal of 9 bases from V and 3 bases from J, the junction contained 8 bases not matched to a gene. The CDR3 sequence is 15 residues long. The CDR3 region is CATVLWDRGLYEQYF. CDR3 sequence (DNA): TGTGCCACCGTTCTGTGGGACAGGGGGCTCTACGAGCAGTACTTC.

This rearrangement joins TRBV4-3 to TRBJ1-4; 9 bases align to TRBD1. Germline V lookup: CDR1 LGHNA, CDR2 YSLEER. After removal of 3 bases from V and 8 bases from J, the junction contained 7 bases not matched to a gene. The CDR3 runs to 15 residues. The CDR3 protein is CASSQLQGAGEKLFF. The DNA of the CDR3 is TGCGCCAGCAGCCAGTTACAGGGGGCTGGGGAAAAACTGTTTTTT.

The chain links TRBV6-5 to TRBJ2-1, with D perhaps TRBD1 (5 bases). Germline CDR1 MNHEY, CDR2 SVGAGI. V lost 5 bases and J lost 3, with 14 bases in between. This CDR3 is 15 amino acids long. CDR3 residues: CASSQQANGYNEQFF. CDR3 coding DNA: TGTGCCAGCAGTCAACAGGCAAATGGCTACAATGAGCAGTTCTTC.

The rearrangement links TRBV19 to TRBJ2-5, with a possible D match to TRBD1 (6 bases). There are 15 residues in the CDR3. Germline assignment: CDR1 LNHDA and CDR2 SQIVND (reference sequence). V was clipped by 5 bases and J by 7 bases, with 20 bases between them. CDR3: CASSPTGHDRWTQYF. The CDR3 DNA is TGTGCCAGTAGTCCCACAGGGCACGACAGGTGGACCCAGTACTTC.

The chain is built from TRBV7-9 and TRBJ1-4; 8 nucleotides line up with TRBD1. CDR1 and CDR2 (germline): SEHNR, FQNEAQ (reference sequence). This CDR3 is built from 16 residues. The V and J ends lost 3 bases and 5 bases, in that order; junction bases with no gene match: 8. The CDR3 here is CASSLVGTGVNEKLFF. The CDR3 DNA sequence: TGTGCCAGCAGCTTGGTGGGGACAGGTGTAAATGAAAAACTGTTTTTT.

CDR3 sequence: CAWSAPQGANTEAFF. The CDR3 DNA is TGTGCCTGGAGTGCGCCACAGGGGGCTAACACTGAAGCTTTCTTT. The chain links TRBV30 to TRBJ1-1; 9 bases match TRBD1. The V segment lost 1 base and the J segment 2 bases; nucleotides outside the gene matches: 5. The CDR3 extends over 15 amino acids. Germline V gene sequence: CDR1 GTSNPN, CDR2 SVGIG (reference sequence).